This T cell receptor beta chain derives from a study of T cell changes during pregnancy in multiple sclerosis. This clone showed up just once. This CDR3 comprises 17 residues. J gave up 1 base and V 1 base, and 6 bases lay outside the gene matches. The germline gives CDR1 SGHVS, CDR2 FQNEAQ. The table came from immunoSEQ multiplex PCR; TCRdb's copy has only in-frame clones and leaves some out. The data hold just under 100,000 clones, with 93% observed a single time. The gene calls are TRBV7-8 and TRBJ1-5, with 8 nucleotides matching TRBD1. The source material was peripheral blood, sampled after pregnancy. This clonotype was sampled from a female donor with multiple sclerosis, enrolled in a pregnancy study. The DNA for the CDR3 is TGTGCCAGCAGCTTAGGCAGGGGGCTAGGAAGCAATCAGCCCCAGCATTTT. This sequence encodes CASSLGRGLGSNQPQHF.